This TCR beta chain came from a study of spatial heterogeneity in lung cancer. Germline CDR1 MDHEN, CDR2 SYDVKM. The ends were cut back, 5 bases at V and 2 bases at J, with 20 bases in the middle. The CDR3 extends over 17 amino acids. Time point of the sample: sample taken at primary tumor resection. No cell sorting; template was whole RNA from tumor, lung tissue or PBMC. One entry per CDR3 protein, called by TCRdb with MiXCR from the 5' RACE reads. The top ten hold about 15% of the sample, which has around 6,000 distinct CDR3 sequences, 15% to 20% seen once. Sample: normal lung tissue next to the tumor, taken at surgery. The sequence derives from a male donor with early-stage non-small cell lung cancer. This chain joins TRBV28 and TRBJ2-3; the D is unclear. As DNA, the CDR3 is TGTGCCAGCAGTAGCCAATTTCGAACTAATCCCACAGATACGCAGTATTTT. Translating gives CASSSQFRTNPTDTQYF.